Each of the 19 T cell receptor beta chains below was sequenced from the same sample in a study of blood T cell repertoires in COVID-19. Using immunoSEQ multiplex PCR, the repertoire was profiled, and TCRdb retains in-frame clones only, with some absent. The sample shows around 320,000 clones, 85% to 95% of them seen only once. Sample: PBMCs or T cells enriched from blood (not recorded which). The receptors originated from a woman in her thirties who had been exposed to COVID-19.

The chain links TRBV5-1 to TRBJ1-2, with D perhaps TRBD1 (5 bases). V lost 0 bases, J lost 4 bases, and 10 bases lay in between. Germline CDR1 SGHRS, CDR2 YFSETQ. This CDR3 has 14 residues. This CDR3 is CASSLDLGGYGYTF. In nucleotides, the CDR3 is TGCGCCAGCAGCTTGGACCTCGGGGGCTATGGCTACACCTTC.

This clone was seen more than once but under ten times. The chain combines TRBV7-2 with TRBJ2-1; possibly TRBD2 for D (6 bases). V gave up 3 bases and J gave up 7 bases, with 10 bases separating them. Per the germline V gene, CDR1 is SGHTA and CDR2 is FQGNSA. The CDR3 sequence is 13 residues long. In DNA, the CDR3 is TGTGCCAGCAGCTTTGCAGGGAGGAATGAGCAGTTCTTC. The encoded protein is CASSFAGRNEQFF.

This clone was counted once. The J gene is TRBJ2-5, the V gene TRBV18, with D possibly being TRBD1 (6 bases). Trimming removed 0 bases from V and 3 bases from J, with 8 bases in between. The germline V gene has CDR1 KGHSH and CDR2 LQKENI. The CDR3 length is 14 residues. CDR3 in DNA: TGTGCCAGCTCACCACCTTGGACAGAAGAGACCCAGTACTTC. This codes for CASSPPWTEETQYF.

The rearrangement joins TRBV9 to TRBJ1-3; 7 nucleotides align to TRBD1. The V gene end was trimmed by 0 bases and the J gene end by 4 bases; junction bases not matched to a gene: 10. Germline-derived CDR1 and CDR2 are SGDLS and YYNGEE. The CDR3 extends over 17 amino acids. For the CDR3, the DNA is TGTGCCAGCAGCGTAGGAAGGGGGCACCGGCCAGGAAACACCATATATTTT. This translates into CASSVGRGHRPGNTIYF.

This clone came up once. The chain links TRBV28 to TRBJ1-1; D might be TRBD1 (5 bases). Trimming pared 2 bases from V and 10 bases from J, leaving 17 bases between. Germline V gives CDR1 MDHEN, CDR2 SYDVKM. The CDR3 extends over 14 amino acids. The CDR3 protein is CASSLGGEPDLAFF. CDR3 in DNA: TGTGCCAGCAGTTTAGGGGGGGAACCTGATCTAGCTTTCTTT.

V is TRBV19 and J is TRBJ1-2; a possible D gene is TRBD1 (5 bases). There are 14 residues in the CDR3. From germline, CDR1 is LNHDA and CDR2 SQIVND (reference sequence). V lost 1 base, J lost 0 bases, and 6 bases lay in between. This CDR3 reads CASSIGQPNYGYTF. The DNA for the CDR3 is TGTGCCAGTAGTATAGGACAGCCTAACTATGGCTACACCTTC. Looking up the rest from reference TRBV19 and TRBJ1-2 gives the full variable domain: DGGITQSPKYLFRKEGQNVTLSCEQNLNHDAMYWYRQDPGQGLRLIYYSQIVNDFQKGDIAEGYSVSREKKESFPLTVTSAQKNPTAFYLCASSIGQPNYGYTFGSGTRLTVV.

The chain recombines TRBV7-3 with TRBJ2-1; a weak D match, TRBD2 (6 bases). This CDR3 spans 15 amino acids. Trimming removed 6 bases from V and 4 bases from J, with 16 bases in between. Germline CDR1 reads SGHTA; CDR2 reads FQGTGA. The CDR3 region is CASSSTTGGYNEQFF. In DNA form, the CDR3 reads TGTGCCAGCAGTTCAACTACCGGGGGATACAATGAGCAGTTCTTC.

Here the CDR3 DNA reads TGTGCCAGCAGTTATACAGGGGGGAACGTGAATGGCTACACCTTC. Residues: CASSYTGGNVNGYTF. The rearrangement uses TRBV6-4 and TRBJ1-2; 8 nucleotides line up with TRBD1. This CDR3 is built from 15 residues. V gave up 5 bases and J gave up 6 bases; unmatched junction bases: 11. The germline V gene has CDR1 MRHNA and CDR2 SNTAGT.

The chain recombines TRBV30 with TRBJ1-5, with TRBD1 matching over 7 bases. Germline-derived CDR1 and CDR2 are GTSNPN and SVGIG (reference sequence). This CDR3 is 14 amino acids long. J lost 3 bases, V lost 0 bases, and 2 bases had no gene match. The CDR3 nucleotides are TGTGCCTGGAGTGTGGGGACAGACAATCAGCCCCAGCATTTT. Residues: CAWSVGTDNQPQHF.

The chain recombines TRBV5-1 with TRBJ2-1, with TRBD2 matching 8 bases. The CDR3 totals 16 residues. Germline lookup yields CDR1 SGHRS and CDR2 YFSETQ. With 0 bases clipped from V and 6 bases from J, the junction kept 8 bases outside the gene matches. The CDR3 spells CASSLGLAGSGNEQFF. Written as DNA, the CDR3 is TGCGCCAGCAGCTTGGGTTTAGCGGGGTCGGGCAATGAGCAGTTCTTC.

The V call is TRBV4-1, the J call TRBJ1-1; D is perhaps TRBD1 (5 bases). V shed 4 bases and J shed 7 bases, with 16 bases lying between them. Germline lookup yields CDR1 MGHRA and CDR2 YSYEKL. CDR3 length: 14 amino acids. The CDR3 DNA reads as TGCGCCAGCAGCCTGATCCTAGGGGCCGGTGAAGCTTTCTTT. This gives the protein CASSLILGAGEAFF.

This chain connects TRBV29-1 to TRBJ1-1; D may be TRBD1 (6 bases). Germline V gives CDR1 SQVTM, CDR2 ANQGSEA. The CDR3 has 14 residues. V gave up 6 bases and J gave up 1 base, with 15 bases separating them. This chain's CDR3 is CSVKTGSRNTEAFF. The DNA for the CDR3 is TGCAGCGTGAAAACAGGGAGTAGGAACACTGAAGCTTTCTTT.

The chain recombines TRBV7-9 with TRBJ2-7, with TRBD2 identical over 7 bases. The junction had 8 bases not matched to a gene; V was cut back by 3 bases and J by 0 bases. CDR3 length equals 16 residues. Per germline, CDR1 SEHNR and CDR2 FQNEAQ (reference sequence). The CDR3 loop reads CASSFPSGVGSYEQYF. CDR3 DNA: TGTGCCAGCAGCTTTCCCAGCGGGGTCGGCTCCTACGAGCAGTACTTC.

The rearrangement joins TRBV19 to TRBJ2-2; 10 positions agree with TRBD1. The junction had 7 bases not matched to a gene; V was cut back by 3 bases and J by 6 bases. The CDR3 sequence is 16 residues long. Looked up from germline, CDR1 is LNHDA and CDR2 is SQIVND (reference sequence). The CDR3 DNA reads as TGTGCCAGTAGTATGAGGACAGGGGGGTTCGCCGGGGAGCTGTTTTTT. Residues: CASSMRTGGFAGELFF.

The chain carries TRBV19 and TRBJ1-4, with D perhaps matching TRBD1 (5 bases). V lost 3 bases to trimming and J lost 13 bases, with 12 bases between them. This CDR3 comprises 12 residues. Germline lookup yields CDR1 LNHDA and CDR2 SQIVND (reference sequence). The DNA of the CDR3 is TGTGCCAGTAGTATTCGGGGGGACGGACTGTTTTTT. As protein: CASSIRGDGLFF.

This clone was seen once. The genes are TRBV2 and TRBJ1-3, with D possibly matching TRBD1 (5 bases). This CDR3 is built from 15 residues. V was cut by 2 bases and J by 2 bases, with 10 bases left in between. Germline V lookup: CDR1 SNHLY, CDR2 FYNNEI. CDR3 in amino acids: CASSERETAGNTIYF. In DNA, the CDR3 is TGTGCCAGCAGTGAACGAGAGACAGCTGGAAACACCATATATTTT.

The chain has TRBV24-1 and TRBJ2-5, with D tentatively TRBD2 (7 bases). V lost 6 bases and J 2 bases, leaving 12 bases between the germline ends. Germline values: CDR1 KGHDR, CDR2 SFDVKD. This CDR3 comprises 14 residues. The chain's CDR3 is CATSRRGGQETQYF. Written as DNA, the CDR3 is TGTGCCACCAGTCGCAGGGGAGGGCAAGAGACCCAGTACTTC.

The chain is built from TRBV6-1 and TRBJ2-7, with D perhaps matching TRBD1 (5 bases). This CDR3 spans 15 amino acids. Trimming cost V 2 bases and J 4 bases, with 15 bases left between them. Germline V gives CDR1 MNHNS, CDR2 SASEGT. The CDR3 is CASSESGQRVYEQYF. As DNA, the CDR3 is TGTGCCAGCAGTGAATCCGGACAACGAGTGTACGAGCAGTACTTC.

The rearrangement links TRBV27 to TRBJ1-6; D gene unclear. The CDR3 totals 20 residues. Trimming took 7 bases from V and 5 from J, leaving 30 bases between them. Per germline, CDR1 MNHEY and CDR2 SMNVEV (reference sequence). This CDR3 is CASTFTTGKPSYPNNSPLHF. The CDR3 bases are TGTGCCAGCACCTTTACCACCGGGAAGCCGAGCTACCCGAATAATTCACCCCTCCACTTT.